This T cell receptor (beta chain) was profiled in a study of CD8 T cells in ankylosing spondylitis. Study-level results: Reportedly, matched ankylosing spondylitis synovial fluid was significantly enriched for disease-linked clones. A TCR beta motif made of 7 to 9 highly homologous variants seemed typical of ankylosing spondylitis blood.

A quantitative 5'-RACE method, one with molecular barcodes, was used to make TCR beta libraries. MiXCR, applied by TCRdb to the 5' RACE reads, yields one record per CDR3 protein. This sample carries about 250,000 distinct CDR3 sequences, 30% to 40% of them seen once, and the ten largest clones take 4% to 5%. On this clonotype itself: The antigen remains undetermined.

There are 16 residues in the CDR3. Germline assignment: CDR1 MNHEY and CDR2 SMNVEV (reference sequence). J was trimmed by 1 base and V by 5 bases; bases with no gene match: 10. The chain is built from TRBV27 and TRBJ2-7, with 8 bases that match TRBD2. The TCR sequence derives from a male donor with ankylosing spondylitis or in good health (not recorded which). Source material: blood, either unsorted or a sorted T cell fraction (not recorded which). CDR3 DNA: TGTGCCAGCAGTCCTATGTGGGCTAGCGGGTCCTACGAGCAGTACTTC. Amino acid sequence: CASSPMWASGSYEQYF.